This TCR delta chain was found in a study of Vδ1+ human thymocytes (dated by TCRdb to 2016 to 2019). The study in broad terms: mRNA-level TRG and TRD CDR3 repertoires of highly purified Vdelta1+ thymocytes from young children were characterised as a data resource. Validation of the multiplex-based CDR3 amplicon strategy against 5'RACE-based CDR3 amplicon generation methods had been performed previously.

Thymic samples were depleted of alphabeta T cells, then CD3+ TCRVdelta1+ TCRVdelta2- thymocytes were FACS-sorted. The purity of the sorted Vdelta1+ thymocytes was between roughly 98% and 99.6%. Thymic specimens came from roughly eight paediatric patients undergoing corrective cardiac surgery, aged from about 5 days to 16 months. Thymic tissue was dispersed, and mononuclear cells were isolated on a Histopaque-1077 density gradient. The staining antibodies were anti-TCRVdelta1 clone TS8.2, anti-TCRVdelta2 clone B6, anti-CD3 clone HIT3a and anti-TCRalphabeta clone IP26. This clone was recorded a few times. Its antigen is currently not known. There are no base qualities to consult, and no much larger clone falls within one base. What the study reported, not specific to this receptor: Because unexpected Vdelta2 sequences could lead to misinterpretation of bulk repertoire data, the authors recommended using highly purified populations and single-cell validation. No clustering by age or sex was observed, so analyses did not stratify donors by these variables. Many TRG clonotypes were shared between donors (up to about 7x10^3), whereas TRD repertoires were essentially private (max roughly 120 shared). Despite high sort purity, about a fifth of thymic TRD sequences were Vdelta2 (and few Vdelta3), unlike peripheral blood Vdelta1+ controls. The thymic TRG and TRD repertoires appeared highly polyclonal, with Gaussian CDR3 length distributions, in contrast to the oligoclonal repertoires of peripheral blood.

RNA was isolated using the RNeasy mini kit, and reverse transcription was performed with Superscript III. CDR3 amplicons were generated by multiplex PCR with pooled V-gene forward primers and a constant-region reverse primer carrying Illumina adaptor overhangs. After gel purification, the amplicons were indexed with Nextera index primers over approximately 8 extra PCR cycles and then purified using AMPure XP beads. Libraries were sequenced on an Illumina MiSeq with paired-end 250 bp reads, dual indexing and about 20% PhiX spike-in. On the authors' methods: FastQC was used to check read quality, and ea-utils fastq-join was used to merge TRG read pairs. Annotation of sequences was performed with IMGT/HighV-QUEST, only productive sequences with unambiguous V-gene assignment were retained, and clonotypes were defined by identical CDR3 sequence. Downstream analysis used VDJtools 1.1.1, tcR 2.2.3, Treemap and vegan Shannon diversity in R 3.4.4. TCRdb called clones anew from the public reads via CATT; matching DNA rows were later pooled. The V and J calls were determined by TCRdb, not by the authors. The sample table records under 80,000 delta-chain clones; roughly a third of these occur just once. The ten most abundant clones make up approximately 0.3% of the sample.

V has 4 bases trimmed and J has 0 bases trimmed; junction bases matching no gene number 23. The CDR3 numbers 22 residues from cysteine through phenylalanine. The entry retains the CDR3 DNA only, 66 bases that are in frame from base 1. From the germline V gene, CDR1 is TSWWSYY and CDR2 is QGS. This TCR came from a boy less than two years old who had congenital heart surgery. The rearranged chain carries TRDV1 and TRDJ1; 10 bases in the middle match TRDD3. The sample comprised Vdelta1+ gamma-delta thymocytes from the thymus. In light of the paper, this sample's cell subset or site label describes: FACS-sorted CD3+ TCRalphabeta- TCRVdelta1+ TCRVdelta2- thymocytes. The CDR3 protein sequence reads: CALGVPGPSGDPTGGYTDKLIF. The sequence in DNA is TGTGCTCTTGGGGTCCCCGGGCCTTCGGGCGACCCTACTGGGGGATACACCGATAAACTCATCTTT.